A selection of T cell receptor beta chains follows, all from one sample in a study of CD8 T cells in ankylosing spondylitis. MiXCR was run by TCRdb on the 5' RACE reads, yielding one entry per CDR3 protein. This repertoire shows hundreds of thousands of distinct CDR3 sequences, 10% to 15% found once; its top ten account for 6.8%. Input material: blood, either unsorted or a sorted T cell fraction (not recorded which). Every receptor here comes from a male donor with ankylosing spondylitis. The CDR3 runs from the conserved cysteine through the conserved F or W. A D gene is named only where the DNA matches it firmly. The listing skips clone size in some rows; elsewhere it reads once, few, many or a size class.

CDR3aa: CASSLGLADYNEQFF; CDR3nt: TGTGCCAGCAGCTTGGGACTAGCGGACTACAATGAGCAGTTCTTC; v_gene: TRBV5-1; abundance: many; d_gene: TRBD2; j_gene: TRBJ2-1
CDR3aa: CASSQDLSGGRGYTF; CDR3nt: TGTGCCAGCAGCCAAGATCTGTCAGGGGGAAGGGGCTACACCTTC; v_gene: TRBV4-2; abundance: .; d_gene: TRBD1; j_gene: TRBJ1-2
CDR3aa: CASSPRTGSNTGELFF; CDR3nt: TGCGCCAGCAGCCCACGGACAGGCTCGAACACCGGGGAGCTGTTTTTT; v_gene: TRBV5-1; abundance: many; d_gene: TRBD1; j_gene: TRBJ2-2
CDR3aa: CATSRAQGWGYTF; CDR3nt: TGTGCCACCAGCAGAGCTCAGGGCTGGGGCTACACCTTC; v_gene: TRBV15; abundance: .; d_gene: .; j_gene: TRBJ1-2
CDR3aa: CASTLQGRNEQFF; CDR3nt: TGTGCCAGTACCCTTCAGGGGAGAAATGAGCAGTTCTTC; v_gene: TRBV19; abundance: few; d_gene: .; j_gene: TRBJ2-1
CDR3aa: CASSPRGQGAEKLFF; CDR3nt: TGTGCCAGCTCACCCCGCGGACAGGGGGCTGAAAAACTGTTTTTT; v_gene: TRBV18; abundance: .; d_gene: TRBD1; j_gene: TRBJ1-4
CDR3aa: CASSLAGDRVGNIQYF; CDR3nt: TGTGCCAGCAGCTTAGCCGGGGACAGGGTGGGAAACATTCAGTACTTC; v_gene: TRBV7-2; abundance: many; d_gene: TRBD1; j_gene: TRBJ2-4
CDR3aa: CASSDVRGYF; CDR3nt: TGTGCCAGCAGTGATGTAAGGGGGTACTTC; v_gene: TRBV2; abundance: few; d_gene: .; j_gene: TRBJ2-7
CDR3aa: CASTIQGGAVGYTF; CDR3nt: TGTGCCAGTACCATCCAGGGGGGAGCGGTTGGCTACACCTTC; v_gene: TRBV19; abundance: .; d_gene: TRBD1; j_gene: TRBJ1-2
CDR3aa: CASSPPGSGRETQYF; CDR3nt: TGTGCCAGCAGTCCCCCGGGTAGCGGGAGAGAGACCCAGTACTTC; v_gene: TRBV25-1; abundance: few; d_gene: TRBD2; j_gene: TRBJ2-5
CDR3aa: CSAQGLAGGKETQYF; CDR3nt: TGCAGTGCCCAGGGACTAGCGGGAGGGAAAGAGACCCAGTACTTC; v_gene: TRBV20-1; abundance: .; d_gene: TRBD2; j_gene: TRBJ2-5
CDR3aa: CASSVSMGNVLTF; CDR3nt: TGTGCCAGCAGTGTTTCCATGGGCAACGTCCTGACTTTC; v_gene: TRBV6-4; abundance: .; d_gene: .; j_gene: TRBJ2-6
CDR3aa: CASSLARQGLYGYTF; CDR3nt: TGTGCCAGCAGCTTAGCCCGACAGGGCCTATATGGCTACACCTTC; v_gene: TRBV7-8; abundance: .; d_gene: TRBD1; j_gene: TRBJ1-2
CDR3aa: CASFYGLSNTEAFF; CDR3nt: TGCGCCAGCTTTTACGGTCTTTCGAACACTGAAGCTTTCTTT; v_gene: TRBV5-1; abundance: many; d_gene: .; j_gene: TRBJ1-1
CDR3aa: CSARGFTGNYEQYF; CDR3nt: TGCAGTGCTAGGGGGTTTACGGGGAACTACGAGCAGTACTTC; v_gene: TRBV20-1; abundance: few; d_gene: .; j_gene: TRBJ2-7
CDR3aa: CASSLERYSAYGYTF; CDR3nt: TGTGCCAGCAGTTTAGAGCGGTATTCGGCCTATGGCTACACCTTC; v_gene: TRBV12-3/TRBV12-4; abundance: few; d_gene: .; j_gene: TRBJ1-2
CDR3aa: CSARFLDSNQPQHF; CDR3nt: TGCAGCGCCCGTTTTTTGGATAGCAATCAGCCCCAGCATTTT; v_gene: TRBV29-1; abundance: many; d_gene: .; j_gene: TRBJ1-5
CDR3aa: CASGQGLAQETQYF; CDR3nt: TGTGCTAGTGGTCAAGGACTAGCTCAAGAGACCCAGTACTTC; v_gene: TRBV12-5; abundance: .; d_gene: TRBD2; j_gene: TRBJ2-5
CDR3aa: CASSLGTFANYGYTF; CDR3nt: TGTGCCAGCAGCTTAGGGACGTTTGCTAACTATGGCTACACCTTC; v_gene: TRBV11-2; abundance: few; d_gene: .; j_gene: TRBJ1-2
CDR3aa: CASSPAGRNRDNEQFF; CDR3nt: TGTGCCAGCTCACCTGCCGGGAGAAACAGGGACAATGAGCAGTTCTTC; v_gene: TRBV18; abundance: few; d_gene: .; j_gene: TRBJ2-1
CDR3aa: CASSQAGTTNQPQHF; CDR3nt: TGTGCCAGCAGCCAAGCCGGGACAACCAATCAGCCCCAGCATTTT; v_gene: TRBV3-1; abundance: few; d_gene: .; j_gene: TRBJ1-5
CDR3aa: CASRPNYSGYNEQFF; CDR3nt: TGTGCCAGCAGACCCAACTACTCAGGGTACAATGAGCAGTTCTTC; v_gene: TRBV6-1; abundance: many; d_gene: .; j_gene: TRBJ2-1
CDR3aa: CASSRGALSGNTIYF; CDR3nt: TGTGCCAGCAGCCGAGGGGCCCTCTCTGGAAACACCATATATTTT; v_gene: TRBV12-3/TRBV12-4; abundance: few; d_gene: .; j_gene: TRBJ1-3
CDR3aa: CASSARLAGEGTQYF; CDR3nt: TGTGCCAGCAGCGCGAGACTAGCGGGAGAGGGTACGCAGTATTTT; v_gene: TRBV7-9; abundance: .; d_gene: TRBD2; j_gene: TRBJ2-3
CDR3aa: CSAEILAVSYNEQFF; CDR3nt: TGCAGTGCAGAAATACTAGCGGTCTCCTACAATGAGCAGTTCTTC; v_gene: TRBV20-1; abundance: .; d_gene: TRBD2; j_gene: TRBJ2-1
CDR3aa: CASSLVAGEDNEQFF; CDR3nt: TGTGCCAGCAGCTTAGTAGCGGGAGAGGACAATGAGCAGTTCTTC; v_gene: TRBV11-1; abundance: few; d_gene: TRBD2; j_gene: TRBJ2-1
CDR3aa: CASSYGTAGQPQHF; CDR3nt: TGTGCCAGCAGTTACGGGACGGCGGGGCAGCCCCAGCATTTT; v_gene: TRBV6-2/TRBV6-3; abundance: few; d_gene: .; j_gene: TRBJ1-5
CDR3aa: CASSLGASGIQETQYF; CDR3nt: TGTGCCAGCAGCTTAGGGGCTAGCGGGATACAAGAGACCCAGTACTTC; v_gene: TRBV11-2; abundance: .; d_gene: TRBD2; j_gene: TRBJ2-5
CDR3aa: CASSPLQGTTYNEQFF; CDR3nt: TGTGCCAGCAGCCCCCTACAGGGGACCACCTACAATGAGCAGTTCTTC; v_gene: TRBV3-1; abundance: many; d_gene: TRBD1; j_gene: TRBJ2-1
CDR3aa: CASSYPGAGNTIYF; CDR3nt: TGTGCCAGCAGTTACCCGGGGGCAGGAAACACCATATATTTT; v_gene: TRBV12-3/TRBV12-4; abundance: many; d_gene: .; j_gene: TRBJ1-3
CDR3aa: CASSPSMGRQSTDTQYF; CDR3nt: TGCGCCAGCAGTCCTTCGATGGGGCGGCAAAGCACAGATACGCAGTATTTT; v_gene: TRBV10-1; abundance: .; d_gene: .; j_gene: TRBJ2-3
CDR3aa: CASSPPTVNEQFF; CDR3nt: TGTGCCAGCTCACCACCGACCGTGAATGAGCAGTTCTTC; v_gene: TRBV18; abundance: .; d_gene: .; j_gene: TRBJ2-1
CDR3aa: CASSYRAGTDTQYF; CDR3nt: TGTGCCAGCAGTTACCGGGCCGGGACAGATACGCAGTATTTT; v_gene: TRBV27; abundance: many; d_gene: .; j_gene: TRBJ2-3
CDR3aa: CSASAATALGGYTF; CDR3nt: TGCAGTGCTAGTGCAGCCACCGCCTTGGGTGGCTACACCTTC; v_gene: TRBV20-1; abundance: few; d_gene: .; j_gene: TRBJ1-2
CDR3aa: CASSQTPRRGTDTQYF; CDR3nt: TGTGCCAGCAGCCAGACCCCCAGGAGGGGCACAGATACGCAGTATTTT; v_gene: TRBV7-9; abundance: few; d_gene: .; j_gene: TRBJ2-3
CDR3aa: CASSDKGVYGYTF; CDR3nt: TGTGCCAGCAGCGATAAGGGGGTCTATGGCTACACCTTC; v_gene: TRBV2; abundance: .; d_gene: .; j_gene: TRBJ1-2
CDR3aa: CASSRGSVGDNEQFF; CDR3nt: TGCGCCAGCAGCCGGGGCAGCGTCGGCGACAATGAGCAGTTCTTC; v_gene: TRBV5-1; abundance: many; d_gene: .; j_gene: TRBJ2-1
CDR3aa: CATTTAGATDTQYF; CDR3nt: TGTGCCACCACCACAGCGGGGGCCACAGATACGCAGTATTTT; v_gene: TRBV15; abundance: few; d_gene: TRBD2; j_gene: TRBJ2-3
CDR3aa: CASRKTGAVDTQYF; CDR3nt: TGTGCCAGCAGAAAGACAGGGGCGGTGGATACGCAGTATTTT; v_gene: TRBV5-6; abundance: few; d_gene: TRBD1; j_gene: TRBJ2-3